The next 28 T cell receptor beta chains were all read from a single sample in a study of cytomegalovirus exposure and HLA in healthy donors. 60 Vbeta and 13 Jbeta primers were used in PCR. The assay was immunoSEQ multiplex PCR, and TCRdb's table has in-frame clones only and misses some. The sample shows 85,000 to 130,000 clones, roughly 82% of them seen only once. Sequenced sample: PBMCs. These receptors were collected from a woman under 30 in good health and CMV-seronegative.

This clone showed up just a few times. The rearrangement links TRBV7-2 to TRBJ2-3; 9 nucleotides agree with TRBD1. With 4 bases clipped from V and 14 bases from J, the junction kept 7 bases outside the gene matches. The CDR3 totals 12 residues. The germline V gene encodes CDR1 SGHTA and CDR2 FQGNSA. The CDR3 here is CASSSGQGRAYF. Written as DNA, the CDR3 is TGTGCCAGCAGCTCGGGACAGGGACGAGCGTATTTT.

For this clone: Its ends do not fully match the called genes, so a read error is possible. The rearrangement joins TRBV7-9 to TRBJ1-3; D remains unclear. Germline V gene data show CDR1 as SEHNR and CDR2 as FQNEAQ (reference sequence). This CDR3 comprises 16 residues. The CDR3 DNA sequence: TGTTCCAGCAGCTTAGGAGGTGGCCACTCTGGAAACACCATATATTTT. This translates into CSSSLGGGHSGNTIYF. The complete variable domain, with remaining parts taken from reference TRBV7-9 and TRBJ1-3, reads DTGVSQNPRHKITKRGQNVTFRCDPISEHNRLYWYRQTLGQGPEFLTYFQNEAQLEKSRLLSDRFSAERPKGSFSTLEIQRTEQGDSAMYLCSSSLGGGHSGNTIYFGEGSWLTVV.

The chain recombines TRBV7-3 with TRBJ1-6, with D possibly being TRBD1 (6 bases). V lost 5 bases and J 10 bases, leaving 18 bases between the germline ends. The CDR3 extends over 15 amino acids. Looked up from germline, CDR1 is SGHTA and CDR2 is FQGTGA. The CDR3 bases are TGTGCCAGCAGCAGGGACAACAGGGAGACCTCACCCCTCCACTTT. This codes for CASSRDNRETSPLHF.

This chain connects TRBV21-1 to TRBJ2-2; TRBD1 is the table's D call and was not checked against the DNA. TRBV21-1 is described as a pseudogene. There are 18 residues in the CDR3. This chain's CDR3 is CASSKVTSTGALTGELFF. The CDR3, as DNA: TGTGCCAGCAGCAAAGTTACTTCGACAGGGGCTCTTACCGGGGAGCTGTTTTTT.

The J gene is TRBJ2-1, the V gene TRBV2; 9 bases are shared with TRBD2. The CDR3 has 11 residues. Germline CDR1 and CDR2: SNHLY and FYNNEI. V lost 9 bases to trimming and J lost 7 bases; unmatched junction nucleotides: 1. For the CDR3, the DNA is TGTGCCAGGGGACTAGCTAATGAGCAGTTCTTC. Its protein is CARGLANEQFF.

The rearrangement uses TRBV2 and TRBJ2-7; unclear D gene. Trimming left V 1 base short and J 4 bases short, with 8 bases between. Germline CDR1 reads SNHLY; CDR2 reads FYNNEI. The CDR3 spans 13 residues. The CDR3 sequence is CASSEGVEYEQYF. CDR3 DNA: TGTGCCAGCAGTGAAGGAGTTGAGTACGAGCAGTACTTC. The full variable domain, with the rest looked up from reference TRBV2 and TRBJ2-7, is EPEVTQTPSHQVTQMGQEVILRCVPISNHLYFYWYRQILGQKVEFLVSFYNNEISEKSEIFDDQFSVERPDGSNFTLKIRSTKLEDSAMYFCASSEGVEYEQYFGPGTRLTVT.

The chain employs TRBV6-1 and TRBJ2-5; no clear D. The DNA end lines up better with TRBJ2-7; the J call may be wrong. Germline CDR1 MNHNS, CDR2 SASEGT. The CDR3 covers 15 residues. This CDR3 is CASSEAPITLHEQYF. In DNA form, the CDR3 reads TGTGCCAGCAGTGAAGCGCCGATCACCCTCCACGAGCAGTACTTC.

The chain joins TRBV19 to TRBJ2-7; 8 bases map to TRBD1. V gave up 3 bases and J gave up 5 bases; unmatched junction bases: 12. This CDR3 comprises 16 residues. CDR1 and CDR2 from the germline V gene are LNHDA and SQIVND (reference sequence). The CDR3 coding sequence is TGTGCCAGTAGTATCGTACCAAACCAGGGGGCCCACGAGCAGTACTTC. Protein sequence: CASSIVPNQGAHEQYF. The full variable domain, completed using reference TRBV19 and TRBJ2-7, is DGGITQSPKYLFRKEGQNVTLSCEQNLNHDAMYWYRQDPGQGLRLIYYSQIVNDFQKGDIAEGYSVSREKKESFPLTVTSAQKNPTAFYLCASSIVPNQGAHEQYFGPGTRLTVT.

This clone was detected a few times. V and J are TRBV5-8 and TRBJ2-4; D is perhaps TRBD1 (6 bases). The CDR3 totals 16 residues. With 0 bases removed from V and 1 base from J, the gap between germline ends came to 11 bases. Germline assignment: CDR1 SGHTS and CDR2 YDEGEE. Written as DNA, the CDR3 is TGTGCCAGCAGCTTGGTCAGGGGCGGGGCCAAAAACATTCAGTACTTC. It translates to CASSLVRGGAKNIQYF. Complete variable domain (other parts from reference TRBV5-8 and TRBJ2-4): EAGVTQSPTHLIKTRGQQATLRCSPISGHTSVYWYQQALGLGLQFLLWYDEGEERNRGNFPPRFSGRQFPNYSSELNVNALELEDSALYLCASSLVRGGAKNIQYFGAGTRLSVL.

The rearrangement links TRBV6-5 to TRBJ2-5, with a possible D match to TRBD2 (6 bases). The CDR3 is made up of 13 amino acids. The germline V and J ends were trimmed by 6 bases and 4 bases, with 12 bases remaining between them. The germline V gene encodes CDR1 MNHEY and CDR2 SVGAGI. CDR3: CASSPSRGETQYF. The DNA of the CDR3 is TGTGCCAGCAGCCCCTCGCGGGGAGAGACCCAGTACTTC.

The V gene is TRBV4-2, the J gene TRBJ2-1, with 7 bases lining up with TRBD2. Per the germline V gene, CDR1 is LGHNA and CDR2 is YNFKEQ. The CDR3 totals 15 residues. The V and J ends lost 5 bases and 7 bases, in that order; junction bases with no gene match: 11. CDR3 residues: CASSKTSNPINEQFF. CDR3 sequence (DNA): TGTGCCAGCAGCAAGACTAGCAACCCGATTAATGAGCAGTTCTTC.

The chain combines TRBV4-3 with TRBJ2-5, with 11 bases lining up with TRBD1. Near its end, the DNA agrees better with TRBJ2-7, so the J call may be wrong. The germline V gene encodes CDR1 LGHNA and CDR2 YSLEER. The length of the CDR3 is 18 residues. The CDR3 sequence is CASSQVPDFPGQGGEQYF. DNA of the CDR3: TGCGCCAGCAGCCAAGTCCCTGATTTTCCGGGACAGGGGGGCGAGCAGTACTTC.

The rearrangement joins TRBV4-3 to TRBJ2-7; 10 bases agree with TRBD1. This CDR3 has 16 residues. V shed 1 base, J shed 6 bases, and the junction held 9 bases outside the gene matches. Per germline, CDR1 LGHNA and CDR2 YSLEER. The CDR3 DNA reads TGCGCCAGCAGCCAAGGACAGGGGGCGGGTTATCGCGAGCAGTACTTC. Amino acid sequence: CASSQGQGAGYREQYF.

The chain joins TRBV7-6 to TRBJ2-7; weak D call: TRBD1 (5 bases). V lost 6 bases and J 0 bases, leaving 9 bases between the germline ends. CDR3 length: 13 residues. CDR1 is SGHVS and CDR2 is FNYEAQ in the germline V gene. CDR3 nucleotide sequence: TGTGCCAGCAGTCCACAGGACTCCTACGAGCAGTACTTC. This codes for CASSPQDSYEQYF.

This chain links TRBV7-4 with TRBJ1-5, with a tentative D call TRBD1 (6 bases). V shed 5 bases and J shed 0 bases, with 20 bases lying between them. CDR3 size: 18 residues. Germline V gives CDR1 SGHVT, CDR2 SQSDAQ. CDR3 region: CASSLIRGIWDSNQPQHF. DNA for the CDR3: TGTGCCAGCAGCCTAATCAGGGGAATATGGGATAGCAATCAGCCCCAGCATTTT.

This chain links TRBV18 with TRBJ2-7; 11 nucleotides line up with TRBD1. The V and J ends lost 4 bases and 4 bases, in that order; junction bases with no gene match: 3. CDR3 length: 14 residues. In germline, CDR1 is KGHSH, CDR2 LQKENI. Written as DNA, the CDR3 is TGTGCCAGCTCACGGACAGGGGGCTTATACGAGCAGTACTTC. Its protein product is CASSRTGGLYEQYF. Drawing the rest from reference TRBV18 and TRBJ2-7, the complete variable domain is NAGVMQNPRHLVRRRGQEARLRCSPMKGHSHVYWYRQLPEEGLKFMVYLQKENIIDESGMPKERFSAEFPKEGPSILRIQQVVRGDSAAYFCASSRTGGLYEQYFGPGTRLTVT.

This chain links TRBV19 with TRBJ2-7; TRBD1 might be the D (8 bases). The germline CDR1 and CDR2 sequences are LNHDA and SQIVND (reference sequence). The length of the CDR3 is 15 residues. The germline V and J ends were trimmed by 5 bases and 6 bases, with 20 bases remaining between them. The CDR3 DNA reads as TGTGCCAGTAGTGCAGACAGGGGAGCGGGATCCGAGCAGTACTTC. Its protein product is CASSADRGAGSEQYF.

This chain links TRBV5-6 with TRBJ2-7, with TRBD1 identical over 8 bases. Trimming removed 2 bases from V and 4 bases from J; junction bases left unmatched: 14. Per the germline V gene, CDR1 is SGHDT and CDR2 is YYEEEE. This CDR3 region has 17 residues. CDR3 bases: TGTGCCAGCAGCTTTTGGGGCGGAAGGACAGGGATGTACGAGCAGTACTTC. Protein: CASSFWGGRTGMYEQYF.

This chain connects TRBV10-3 to TRBJ1-5; 9 positions agree with TRBD1. CDR1 and CDR2 from the germline V gene are ENHRY and SYGVKD. This CDR3 has 16 amino acids. V shed 10 bases, J shed 1 base, and the junction held 11 bases outside the gene matches. This chain's CDR3 is CATRDRVDSSNQPQHF. The CDR3 bases are TGTGCCACCAGGGACAGGGTTGATTCGAGCAATCAGCCCCAGCATTTT.

This rearrangement joins TRBV5-1 to TRBJ2-3; D unclear. Germline CDR1 is SGHRS and CDR2 is YFSETQ. CDR3 length: 12 amino acids. The V end lost 4 bases, the J end lost 0 bases, and 3 bases lay between the germline ends. CDR3 sequence (DNA): TGCGCCAGCAGCACTAGCACAGATACGCAGTATTTT. It yields the protein CASSTSTDTQYF.

The genes are TRBV28 and TRBJ1-2; TRBD1 might be the D (5 bases). The germline V gene encodes CDR1 MDHEN and CDR2 SYDVKM. V lost 4 bases, J lost 0 bases, and 12 bases lay in between. The CDR3 is 15 amino acids. The CDR3 here is CASSSRQSPNYGYTF. CDR3 in DNA: TGTGCCAGCAGTTCCCGACAGAGTCCTAACTATGGCTACACCTTC.

The rearrangement links TRBV6-1 to TRBJ2-5; 8 positions agree with TRBD1. J was trimmed by 7 bases and V by 3 bases; bases with no gene match: 7. This CDR3 contains 14 residues. Germline-derived CDR1 and CDR2 are MNHNS and SASEGT. The CDR3 loop reads CASSEQTGVGTQYF. CDR3 DNA sequence: TGTGCCAGCAGTGAGCAGACAGGGGTAGGGACCCAGTACTTC.

This chain links TRBV18 with TRBJ2-3; D is uncertain. The germline CDR1 and CDR2 sequences are KGHSH and LQKENI. The CDR3 runs 14 residues. Trimming stripped 2 bases from V and 6 bases from J, with 12 bases between. The CDR3 sequence: CASSPKHLPDTQYF. CDR3 coding DNA: TGTGCCAGCTCACCAAAGCACCTCCCCGATACGCAGTATTTT. Based on the CDR3 plus reference TRBV18 and TRBJ2-3, the full variable domain is NAGVMQNPRHLVRRRGQEARLRCSPMKGHSHVYWYRQLPEEGLKFMVYLQKENIIDESGMPKERFSAEFPKEGPSILRIQQVVRGDSAAYFCASSPKHLPDTQYFGPGTRLTVL.

This clone was observed a single time. This chain links TRBV4-3 with TRBJ2-7, with 8 bases lining up with TRBD1. Germline trimming cut 4 bases from V and 3 bases from J; bases unmatched to any gene: 5. The CDR3 is 14 amino acids. Germline CDR1 LGHNA, CDR2 YSLEER. DNA for the CDR3: TGCGCCAGCAGCCCCTCGACAGGGGACTACGAGCAGTACTTC. Its translation is CASSPSTGDYEQYF.

This chain joins TRBV28 and TRBJ2-2; D possibly corresponds to TRBD2 (6 bases). V lost 6 bases and J 2 bases, leaving 16 bases between the germline ends. This CDR3 has 16 amino acids. Germline CDR1 reads MDHEN; CDR2 reads SYDVKM. CDR3 sequence: CASSLYPGLNTGELFF. CDR3 nucleotides: TGTGCCAGCAGCCTATACCCGGGACTCAACACCGGGGAGCTGTTTTTT.

This clone has a handful of counts. The chain combines TRBV7-2 with TRBJ1-2; perhaps TRBD1 as D (5 bases). V lost 4 bases to trimming and J lost 4 bases, with 19 bases between them. Germline V gene lookup returns CDR1 SGHTA and CDR2 FQGNSA. The CDR3 is made up of 16 amino acids. DNA of the CDR3: TGTGCCAGCAGCTCGCAATTAGGTTATGGGGCCTATGGCTACACCTTC. Its translation: CASSSQLGYGAYGYTF.

The chain has TRBV6-6 and TRBJ2-7; 8 positions agree with TRBD1. The CDR3 sequence is 13 residues long. From germline, CDR1 is MNHNY and CDR2 SVGAGI (reference sequence). Trimming at V came to 2 bases and at J to 3 bases, leaving 0 bases not matched to a gene. CDR3 residues: CASSYTGGYEQYF. CDR3 DNA: TGTGCCAGCAGTTACACAGGGGGCTACGAGCAGTACTTC.

The gene calls are TRBV19 and TRBJ1-1; possibly TRBD1 for D (5 bases). Germline-derived CDR1 and CDR2 are LNHDA and SQIVND (reference sequence). The CDR3 loop spans 15 amino acids. The V end was cut by 2 bases, the J end by 4 bases, with 14 bases between. This CDR3 is CASSIPLEGSTEAFF. For the CDR3, the DNA is TGTGCCAGTAGTATACCCCTGGAGGGGTCCACTGAAGCTTTCTTT.